The 3 T cell receptor beta chains reported below all come from one sample, sequenced in a study of blood T cell repertoires in COVID-19. TCRdb's table, derived via immunoSEQ multiplex PCR, lists solely in-frame clones and lacks some. There are 150,000 to 200,000 clones in the sample; about nine tenths occur only once, and 2.5% to 4% lies in the top ten. The sequenced sample consisted of peripheral blood. The origin of the receptors is a man between 65 and 85 years old with acute or convalescent COVID-19.

The chain combines TRBV11-2 with TRBJ1-1; possibly TRBD1 for D (5 bases). Germline assignment: CDR1 SGHAT and CDR2 FQNNGV. V lost 4 bases and J 10 bases, leaving 13 bases between the germline ends. The CDR3 length is 12 residues. CDR3 bases: TGTGCCAGCAGCTCCGGACACGTCGGAGCTTTCTTT. It translates to CASSSGHVGAFF.

This chain links TRBV18 with TRBJ2-7; D is perhaps TRBD2 (5 bases). The CDR3 length is 14 residues. Germline CDR1 and CDR2: KGHSH and LQKENI. V gave up 6 bases and J gave up 4 bases, with 16 bases separating them. The CDR3 is CASSPGNPGYEQYF. In nucleotides, the CDR3 is TGTGCCAGCTCCCCGGGGAACCCCGGTTACGAGCAGTACTTC.

The gene calls are TRBV6-5 and TRBJ1-5, with TRBD1 matching over 11 bases. Germline values: CDR1 MNHEY, CDR2 SVGAGI. The length of the CDR3 is 13 residues. The V and J ends lost 7 bases and 6 bases, in that order; junction bases with no gene match: 2. CDR3 in amino acids: CASIGTGGQPQHF. DNA of the CDR3: TGTGCCAGCATTGGGACAGGGGGTCAGCCCCAGCATTTT.